The 5 T cell receptor beta chains listed next were all sequenced from one sample in a study of T cell responses to AZD1222 COVID-19 vaccine. The method was immunoSEQ multiplex PCR; TCRdb's version includes in-frame clones alone and lacks a portion of them. The sample lists about 180,000 clones; about nine tenths were seen once. The starting material was peripheral blood, obtained on day 0 of AZD1222 vaccination. These receptors were taken from an adult in good health.

The V call is TRBV7-9, the J call TRBJ2-1; D perhaps matches TRBD2 (6 bases). The germline CDR1 and CDR2 sequences are SEHNR and FQNEAQ (reference sequence). CDR3 length: 14 amino acids. Trimming pared 5 bases from V and 6 bases from J, leaving 14 bases between. The CDR3 sequence: CASSPLGLTNEQFF. CDR3 bases: TGTGCCAGCAGCCCACTGGGACTCACCAATGAGCAGTTCTTC.

V usage is TRBV3-1 (or the pseudogene TRBV3-2) and J usage is TRBJ1-1; D not certain. CDR1 is LGHDT and CDR2 is YNNKEL in the germline V gene (reference sequence). This CDR3 is 15 amino acids long. V was pared by 0 bases and J by 1 base, with 9 bases between. The CDR3 DNA sequence: TGTGCCAGCAGCCAAGATAGGCGGCCGAACACTGAAGCTTTCTTT. This codes for CASSQDRRPNTEAFF.

This clone was observed once. The chain links TRBV12-3 or TRBV12-4 to TRBJ2-1; D remains unclear. The length of the CDR3 is 11 residues. The germline V and J ends were trimmed by 7 bases and 8 bases, with 9 bases remaining between them. CDR3 in DNA: TGTGCCAGCACCAAGGGCCATGAGCAGTTCTTC. Translated: CASTKGHEQFF.

CDR3 bases: TGTGCCAGCTCAATCCCGGGACAGTACTACGAGCAGTACTTC. Translated: CASSIPGQYYEQYF. The chain is built from TRBV18 and TRBJ2-7, with 7 positions matching TRBD1. Per the germline V gene, CDR1 is KGHSH and CDR2 is LQKENI. Trimming cost V 5 bases and J 3 bases; bases outside gene matches: 7. This CDR3 spans 14 amino acids.

CDR3 sequence: CASRPGQLGETQYF. The CDR3 DNA is TGTGCCAGCAGACCCGGACAGCTCGGGGAGACCCAGTACTTC. The chain uses TRBV2 and TRBJ2-5; weak D call: TRBD1 (6 bases). Trimming took off 6 bases at V and 5 bases at J, with 16 bases between the two ends. The V gene's germline CDR1 is SNHLY and CDR2 FYNNEI. The CDR3 totals 14 residues.